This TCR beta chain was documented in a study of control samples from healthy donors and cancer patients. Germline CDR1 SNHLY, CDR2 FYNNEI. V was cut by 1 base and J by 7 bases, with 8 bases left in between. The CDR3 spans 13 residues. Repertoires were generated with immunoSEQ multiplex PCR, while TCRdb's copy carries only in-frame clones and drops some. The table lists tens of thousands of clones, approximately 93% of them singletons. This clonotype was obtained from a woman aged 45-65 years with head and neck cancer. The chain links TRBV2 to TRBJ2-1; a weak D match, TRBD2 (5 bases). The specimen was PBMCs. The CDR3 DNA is TGTGCCAGCAGTGAAGAGCGACTAAATGAGCAGTTCTTC. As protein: CASSEERLNEQFF.